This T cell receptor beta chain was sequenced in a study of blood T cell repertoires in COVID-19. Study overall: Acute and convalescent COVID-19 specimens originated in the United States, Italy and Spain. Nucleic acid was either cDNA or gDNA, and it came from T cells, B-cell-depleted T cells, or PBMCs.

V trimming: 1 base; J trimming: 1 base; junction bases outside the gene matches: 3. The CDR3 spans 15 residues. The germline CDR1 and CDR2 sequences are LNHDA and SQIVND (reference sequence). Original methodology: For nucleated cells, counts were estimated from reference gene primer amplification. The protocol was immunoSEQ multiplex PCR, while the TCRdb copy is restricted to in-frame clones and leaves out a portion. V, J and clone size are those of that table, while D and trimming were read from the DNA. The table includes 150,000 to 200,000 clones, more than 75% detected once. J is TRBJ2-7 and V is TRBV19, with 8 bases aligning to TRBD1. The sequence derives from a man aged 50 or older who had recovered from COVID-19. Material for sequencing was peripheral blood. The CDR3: CASSIATGGSYEQYF. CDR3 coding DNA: TGTGCCAGTAGTATAGCCACAGGGGGATCCTACGAGCAGTACTTC.